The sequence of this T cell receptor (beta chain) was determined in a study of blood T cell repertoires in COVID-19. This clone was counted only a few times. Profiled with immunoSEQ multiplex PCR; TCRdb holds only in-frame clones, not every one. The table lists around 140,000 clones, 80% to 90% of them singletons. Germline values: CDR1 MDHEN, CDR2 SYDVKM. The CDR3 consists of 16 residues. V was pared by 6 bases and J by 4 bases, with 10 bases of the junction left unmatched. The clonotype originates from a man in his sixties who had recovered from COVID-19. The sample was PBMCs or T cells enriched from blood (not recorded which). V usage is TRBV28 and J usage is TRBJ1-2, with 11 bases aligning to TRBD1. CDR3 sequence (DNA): TGTGCCAGCAGACAACCCCCGGGACAGGGGGGCTATGGCTACACCTTC. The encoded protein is CASRQPPGQGGYGYTF.